This record concerns one T cell receptor beta chain sequence. Sequencing was performed with immunoSEQ multiplex PCR; in TCRdb, only in-frame clones are kept and a portion is missing. The sample lists a few hundred thousand clones; approximately 86% were seen once. This record belongs to a study of blood T cell repertoires in COVID-19. Study summary: COVID-19 samples collected from the United States, Italy and Spain covered acute and convalescent phases.

The CDR3 length is 15 residues. Trimming took 1 base from V and 4 from J; bases not matched to a gene: 2. Germline CDR1 and CDR2: LGHNT and FRNRAP. Seattle's enrolled individuals joined amid active infection and were then monitored longitudinally. The chain is built from TRBV12-5 and TRBJ2-3; 10 bases agree with TRBD1. The receptor was derived from a woman in her twenties or thirties with COVID-19, enrolled during active disease. The sample consisted of peripheral blood. CDR3 DNA sequence: TGTGCTAGTGGTTTGGGACAGGGGGCGTCAGATACGCAGTATTTT. Translation: CASGLGQGASDTQYF.